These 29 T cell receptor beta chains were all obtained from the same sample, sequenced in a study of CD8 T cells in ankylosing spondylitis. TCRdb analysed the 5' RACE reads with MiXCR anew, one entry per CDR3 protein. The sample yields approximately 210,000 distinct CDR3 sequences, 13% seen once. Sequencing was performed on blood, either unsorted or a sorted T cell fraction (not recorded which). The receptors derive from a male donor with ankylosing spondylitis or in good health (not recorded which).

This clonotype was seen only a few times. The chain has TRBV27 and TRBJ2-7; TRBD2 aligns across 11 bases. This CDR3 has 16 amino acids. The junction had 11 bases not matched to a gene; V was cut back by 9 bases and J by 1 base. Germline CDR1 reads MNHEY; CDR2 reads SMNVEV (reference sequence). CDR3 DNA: TGTGCCAGTAGCTACTTAAGACTAGCGGGGTCCTACGAGCAGTACTTC. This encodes CASSYLRLAGSYEQYF.

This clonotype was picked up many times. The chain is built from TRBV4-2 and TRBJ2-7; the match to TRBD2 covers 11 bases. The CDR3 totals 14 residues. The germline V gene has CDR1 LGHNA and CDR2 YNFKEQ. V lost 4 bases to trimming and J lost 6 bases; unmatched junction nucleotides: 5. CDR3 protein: CASSPGTSGPEQYF. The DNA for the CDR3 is TGTGCCAGCAGCCCCGGGACTAGCGGACCCGAGCAGTACTTC.

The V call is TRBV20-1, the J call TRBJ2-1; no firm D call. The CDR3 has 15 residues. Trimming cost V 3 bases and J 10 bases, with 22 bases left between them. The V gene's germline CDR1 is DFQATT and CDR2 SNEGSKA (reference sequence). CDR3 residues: CSARAESLAFGEQFF. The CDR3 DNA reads TGCAGTGCTAGGGCCGAGTCGCTTGCATTCGGCGAGCAGTTCTTC.

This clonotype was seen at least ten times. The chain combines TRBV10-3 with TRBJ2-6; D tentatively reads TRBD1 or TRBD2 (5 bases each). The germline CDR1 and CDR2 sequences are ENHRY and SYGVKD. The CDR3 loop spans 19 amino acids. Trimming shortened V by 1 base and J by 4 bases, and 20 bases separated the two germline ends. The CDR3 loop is CAISELPGRSSTGANVLTF. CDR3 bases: TGTGCCATCAGTGAGTTACCGGGACGGAGCTCAACCGGGGCCAACGTCCTGACTTTC.

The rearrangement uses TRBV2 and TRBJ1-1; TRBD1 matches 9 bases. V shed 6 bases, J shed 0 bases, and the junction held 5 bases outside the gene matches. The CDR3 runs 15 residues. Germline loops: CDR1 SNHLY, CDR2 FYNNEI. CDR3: CASSRTGDMNTEAFF. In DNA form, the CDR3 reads TGTGCCAGCAGCAGGACAGGGGACATGAACACTGAAGCTTTCTTT.

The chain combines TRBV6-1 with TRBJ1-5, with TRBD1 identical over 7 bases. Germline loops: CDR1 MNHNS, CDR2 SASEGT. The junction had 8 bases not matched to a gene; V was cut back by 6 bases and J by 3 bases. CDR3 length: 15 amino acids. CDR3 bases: TGTGCCAGCAGGCCCCGGGACAGTCTCAATCAGCCCCAGCATTTT. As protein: CASRPRDSLNQPQHF.

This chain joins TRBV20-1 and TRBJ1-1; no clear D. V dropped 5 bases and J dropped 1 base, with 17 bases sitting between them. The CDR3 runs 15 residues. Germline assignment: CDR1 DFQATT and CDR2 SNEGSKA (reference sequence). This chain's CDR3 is CSAANGDQENTEAFF. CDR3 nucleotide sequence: TGCAGTGCTGCTAACGGGGATCAGGAGAACACTGAAGCTTTCTTT.

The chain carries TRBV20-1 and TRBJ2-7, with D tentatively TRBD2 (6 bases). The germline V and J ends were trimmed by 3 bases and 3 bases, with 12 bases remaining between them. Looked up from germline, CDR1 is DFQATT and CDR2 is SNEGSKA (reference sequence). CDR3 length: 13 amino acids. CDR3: CSASPMEGYEQYF. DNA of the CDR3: TGCAGTGCTAGCCCCATGGAGGGCTACGAGCAGTACTTC.

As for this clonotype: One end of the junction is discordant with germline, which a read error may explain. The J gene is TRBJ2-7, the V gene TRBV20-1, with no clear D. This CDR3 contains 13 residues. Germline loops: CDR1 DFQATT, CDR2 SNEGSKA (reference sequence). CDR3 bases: TGCAGTGCTAGTGGTGGCGAGTCCTACGAGCAGTATTTC. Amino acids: CSASGGESYEQYF.

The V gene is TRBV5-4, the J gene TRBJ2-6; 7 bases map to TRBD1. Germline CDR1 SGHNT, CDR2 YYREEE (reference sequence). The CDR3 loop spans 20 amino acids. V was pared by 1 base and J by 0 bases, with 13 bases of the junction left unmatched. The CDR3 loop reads CASSLRGTGTAISGANVLTF. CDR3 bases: TGTGCCAGCAGCTTGAGGGGCACCGGGACAGCGATCTCTGGGGCCAACGTCCTGACTTTC.

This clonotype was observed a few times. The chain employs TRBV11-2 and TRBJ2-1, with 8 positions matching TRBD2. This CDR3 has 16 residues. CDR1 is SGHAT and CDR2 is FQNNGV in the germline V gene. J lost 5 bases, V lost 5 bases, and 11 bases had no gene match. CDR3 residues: CASSPIRGGLNNEQFF. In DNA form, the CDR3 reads TGTGCCAGCAGCCCGATTCGGGGGGGACTAAACAATGAGCAGTTCTTC.

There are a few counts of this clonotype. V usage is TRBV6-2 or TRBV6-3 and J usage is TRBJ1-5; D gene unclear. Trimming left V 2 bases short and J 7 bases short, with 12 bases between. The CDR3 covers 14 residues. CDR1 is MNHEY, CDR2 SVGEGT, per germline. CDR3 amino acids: CASSYGSWEQPQHF. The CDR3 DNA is TGTGCCAGCAGTTACGGATCGTGGGAACAGCCCCAGCATTTT.

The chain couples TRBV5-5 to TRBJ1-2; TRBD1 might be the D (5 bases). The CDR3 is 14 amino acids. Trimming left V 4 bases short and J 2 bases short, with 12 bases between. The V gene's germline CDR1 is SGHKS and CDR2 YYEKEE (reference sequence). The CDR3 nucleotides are TGTGCCAGCAGCCTTCCAGGGTCAAACTATGGCTACACCTTC. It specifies CASSLPGSNYGYTF.

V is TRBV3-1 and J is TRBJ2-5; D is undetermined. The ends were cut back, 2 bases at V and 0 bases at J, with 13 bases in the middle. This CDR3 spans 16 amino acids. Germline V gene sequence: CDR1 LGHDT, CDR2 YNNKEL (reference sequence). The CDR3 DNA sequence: TGTGCCAGCAGCCAACTCTTGTCGGTATACCAAGAGACCCAGTACTTC. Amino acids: CASSQLLSVYQETQYF.

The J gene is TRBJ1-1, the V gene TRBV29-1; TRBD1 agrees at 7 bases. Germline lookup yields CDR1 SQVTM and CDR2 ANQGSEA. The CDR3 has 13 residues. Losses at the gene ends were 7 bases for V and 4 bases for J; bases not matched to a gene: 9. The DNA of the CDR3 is TGCAGCGGCGAAGACAGGGAAATCACTGAAGCTTTCTTT. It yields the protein CSGEDREITEAFF. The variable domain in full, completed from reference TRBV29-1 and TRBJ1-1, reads SAVISQKPSRDICQRGTSLTIQCQVDSQVTMMFWYRQQPGQSLTLIATANQGSEATYESGFVIDKFPISRPNLTFSTLTVSNMSPEDSSIYLCSGEDREITEAFFGQGTRLTVV.

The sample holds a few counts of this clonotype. The CDR3 sequence: CASSLGDYASGYTQYF. In nucleotides, the CDR3 is TGCGCCAGCAGCTTGGGAGACTACGCTAGCGGTTATACGCAGTATTTT. The chain recombines TRBV5-1 with TRBJ2-3; the match to TRBD2 covers 7 bases. The germline V gene has CDR1 SGHRS and CDR2 YFSETQ. This CDR3 is 16 amino acids long. Unmatched junction bases numbered 11, after V lost 0 bases and J lost 7 bases.

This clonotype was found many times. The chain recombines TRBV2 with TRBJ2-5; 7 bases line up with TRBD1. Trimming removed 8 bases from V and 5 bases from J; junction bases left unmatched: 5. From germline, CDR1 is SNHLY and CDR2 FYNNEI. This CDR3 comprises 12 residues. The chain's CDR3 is CASEGAGETQYF. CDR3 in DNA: TGTGCCAGCGAGGGGGCCGGGGAGACCCAGTACTTC.

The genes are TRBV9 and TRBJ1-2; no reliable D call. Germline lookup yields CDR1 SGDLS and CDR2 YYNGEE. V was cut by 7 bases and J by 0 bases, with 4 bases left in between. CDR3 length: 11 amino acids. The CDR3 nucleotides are TGTGCCAGCGGAGCTAACTATGGCTACACCTTC. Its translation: CASGANYGYTF.

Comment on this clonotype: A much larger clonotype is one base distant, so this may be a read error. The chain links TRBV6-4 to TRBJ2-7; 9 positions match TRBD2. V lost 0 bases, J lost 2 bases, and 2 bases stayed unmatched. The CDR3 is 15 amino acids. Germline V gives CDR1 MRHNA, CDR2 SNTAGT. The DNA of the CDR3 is TGTGCCAGCAGTGACTCTAGCGGGAGCCCCTACGAGCAGTACTTC. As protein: CASSDSSGSPYEQYF.

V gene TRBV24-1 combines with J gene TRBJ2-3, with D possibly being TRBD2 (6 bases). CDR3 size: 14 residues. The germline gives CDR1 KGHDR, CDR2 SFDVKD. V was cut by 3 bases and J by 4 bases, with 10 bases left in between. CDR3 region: CATSDGAGADTQYF. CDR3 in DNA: TGTGCCACCAGTGATGGAGCGGGCGCAGATACGCAGTATTTT.

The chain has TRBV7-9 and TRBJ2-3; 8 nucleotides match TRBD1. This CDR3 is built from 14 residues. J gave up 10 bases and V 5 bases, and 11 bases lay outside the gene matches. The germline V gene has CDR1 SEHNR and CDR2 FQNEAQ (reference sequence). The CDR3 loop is CASSPTGAGGAQYF. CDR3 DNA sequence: TGTGCCAGCAGCCCGACAGGGGCCGGCGGGGCGCAGTATTTT. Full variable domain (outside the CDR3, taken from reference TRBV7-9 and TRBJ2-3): DTGVSQNPRHKITKRGQNVTFRCDPISEHNRLYWYRQTLGQGPEFLTYFQNEAQLEKSRLLSDRFSAERPKGSFSTLEIQRTEQGDSAMYLCASSPTGAGGAQYFGPGTRLTVL.

CDR3 in amino acids: CSARDGGEETQYF. CDR3 nucleotides: TGCAGTGCGCGAGATGGAGGGGAGGAGACCCAGTACTTC. This rearrangement joins TRBV20-1 to TRBJ2-5; possible D gene TRBD2, 6 bases. V gave up 6 bases and J gave up 5 bases, with 16 bases separating them. The CDR3 runs to 13 residues. Germline-derived CDR1 and CDR2 are DFQATT and SNEGSKA (reference sequence).

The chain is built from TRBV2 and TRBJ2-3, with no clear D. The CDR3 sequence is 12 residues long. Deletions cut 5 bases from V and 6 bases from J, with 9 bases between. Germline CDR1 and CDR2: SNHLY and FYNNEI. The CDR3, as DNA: TGTGCCAGCAGTAACCTGGCGGATACGCAGTATTTT. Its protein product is CASSNLADTQYF. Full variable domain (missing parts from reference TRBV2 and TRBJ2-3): EPEVTQTPSHQVTQMGQEVILRCVPISNHLYFYWYRQILGQKVEFLVSFYNNEISEKSEIFDDQFSVERPDGSNFTLKIRSTKLEDSAMYFCASSNLADTQYFGPGTRLTVL.

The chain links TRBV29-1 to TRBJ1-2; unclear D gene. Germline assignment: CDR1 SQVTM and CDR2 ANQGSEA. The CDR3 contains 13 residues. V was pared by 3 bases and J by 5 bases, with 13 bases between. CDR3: CSVEFLSAYGYTF. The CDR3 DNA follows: TGCAGCGTTGAGTTTCTTTCAGCATATGGCTACACCTTC. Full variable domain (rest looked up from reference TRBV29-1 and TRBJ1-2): SAVISQKPSRDICQRGTSLTIQCQVDSQVTMMFWYRQQPGQSLTLIATANQGSEATYESGFVIDKFPISRPNLTFSTLTVSNMSPEDSSIYLCSVEFLSAYGYTFGSGTRLTVV.

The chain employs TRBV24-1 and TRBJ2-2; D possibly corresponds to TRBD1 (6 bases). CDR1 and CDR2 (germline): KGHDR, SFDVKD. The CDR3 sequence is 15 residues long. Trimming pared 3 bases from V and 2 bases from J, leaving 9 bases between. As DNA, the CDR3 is TGTGCCACCAGTGATCCAGGGGTAAACACCGGGGAGCTGTTTTTT. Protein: CATSDPGVNTGELFF.

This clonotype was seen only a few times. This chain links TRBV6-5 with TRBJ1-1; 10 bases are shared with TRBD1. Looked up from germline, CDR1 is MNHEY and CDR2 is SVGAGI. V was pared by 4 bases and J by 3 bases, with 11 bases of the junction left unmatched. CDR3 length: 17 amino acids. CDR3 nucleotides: TGTGCCAGCAGTTCTACAACGACAGGGGGCCAGGACACTGAAGCTTTCTTT. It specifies CASSSTTTGGQDTEAFF.

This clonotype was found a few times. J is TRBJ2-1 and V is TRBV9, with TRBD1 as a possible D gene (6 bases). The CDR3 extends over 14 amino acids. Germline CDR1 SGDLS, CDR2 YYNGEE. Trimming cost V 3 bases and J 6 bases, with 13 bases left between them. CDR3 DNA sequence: TGTGCCAGCAGCGGCGAAGGGGGAAGCAATGAGCAGTTCTTC. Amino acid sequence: CASSGEGGSNEQFF.

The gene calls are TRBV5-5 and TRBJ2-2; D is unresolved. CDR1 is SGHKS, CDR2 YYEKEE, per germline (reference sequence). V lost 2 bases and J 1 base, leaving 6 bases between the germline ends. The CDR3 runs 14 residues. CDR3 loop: CASSFYKNTGELFF. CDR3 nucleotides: TGTGCCAGCAGCTTTTATAAGAACACCGGGGAGCTGTTTTTT.

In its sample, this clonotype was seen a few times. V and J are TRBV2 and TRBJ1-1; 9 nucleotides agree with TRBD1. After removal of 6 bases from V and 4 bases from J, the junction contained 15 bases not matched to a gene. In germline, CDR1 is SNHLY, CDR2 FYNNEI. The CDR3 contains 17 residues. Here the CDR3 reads CASRFKSGTGYPTEAFF. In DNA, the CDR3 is TGTGCCAGCAGATTCAAATCCGGGACAGGGTATCCCACTGAAGCTTTCTTT.